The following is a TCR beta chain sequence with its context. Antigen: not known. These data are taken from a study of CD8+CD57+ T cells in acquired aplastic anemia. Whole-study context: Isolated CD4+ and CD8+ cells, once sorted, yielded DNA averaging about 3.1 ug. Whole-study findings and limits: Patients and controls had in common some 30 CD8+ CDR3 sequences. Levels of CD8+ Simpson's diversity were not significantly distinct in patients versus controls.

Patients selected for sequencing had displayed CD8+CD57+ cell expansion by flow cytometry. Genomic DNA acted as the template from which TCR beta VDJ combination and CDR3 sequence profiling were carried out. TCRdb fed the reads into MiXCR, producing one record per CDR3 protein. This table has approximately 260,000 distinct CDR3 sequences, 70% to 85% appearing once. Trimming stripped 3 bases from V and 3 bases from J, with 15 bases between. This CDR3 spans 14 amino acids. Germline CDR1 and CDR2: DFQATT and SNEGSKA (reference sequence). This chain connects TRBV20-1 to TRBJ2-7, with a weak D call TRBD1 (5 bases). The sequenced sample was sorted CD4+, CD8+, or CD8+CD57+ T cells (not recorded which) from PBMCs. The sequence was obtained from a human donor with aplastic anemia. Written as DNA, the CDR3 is TGCAGTGCTAGCGAATCGACAGTGAACTACGAGCAGTACTTC. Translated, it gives CSASESTVNYEQYF.